The TCR beta chain under discussion was sequenced for a study of cytomegalovirus exposure and HLA in healthy donors. About the research overall: One earlier analysis, a look at some 180 million T cells, found 100 million to 130 million unique TCR beta sequences. Whole-study results and caveats: HLA alleles were associated with 15,000 to 20,000 TCR beta sequences in a later analysis at 0.05 false discovery rate.

The PCR had 60 Vbeta and 13 Jbeta primers. This table comes from immunoSEQ multiplex PCR, and its TCRdb copy is limited to in-frame clones, with some not included. This table has 150,000 to 200,000 clones, about 69% appearing once. V gave up 0 bases and J gave up 9 bases, with 10 bases separating them. The CDR3 has 12 residues. Germline CDR1 reads SGHDT; CDR2 reads YYEEEE. About this clone: What it binds is not known.

This clonotype originated in a human donor in good health. The genes are TRBV5-6 and TRBJ2-7; tentatively, D is TRBD1 (5 bases). Sequencing was carried out using PBMCs. This CDR3 reads CASSLGRGRQYF. The CDR3 nucleotides are TGTGCCAGCAGCTTGGGAAGGGGCAGGCAGTACTTC.